Here is one T cell receptor beta chain with its context. V lost 4 bases to trimming and J lost 1 base; unmatched junction nucleotides: 7. This CDR3 is built from 15 residues. Germline-derived CDR1 and CDR2 are SGHRS and YFSETQ. This sample was included in a study of cytomegalovirus exposure and HLA in healthy donors. Across the study: Of all 380 or so donors who were genotyped, roughly 81% belonged to the Caucasian-associated ancestry cluster.

Vbeta (60) and Jbeta (13) primers were used in the PCR. Sequencing was performed with immunoSEQ multiplex PCR; in TCRdb, only in-frame clones are kept and a portion is missing. The table lists more than 95,000 clones, around 80% of them singletons, with approximately 0.99% in the top ten. The rearrangement joins TRBV5-1 to TRBJ1-1, with 7 nucleotides matching TRBD1. Sequenced: PBMCs. The clonotype originates from a woman in her 30s in good health and CMV-seronegative. CDR3 bases: TGCGCCAGCAGCCCACGGGACAGCTCGAACACTGAAGCTTTCTTT. Translated: CASSPRDSSNTEAFF.